Below are 29 T cell receptor beta chains sequenced from a single sample in a study of neurological immune-mediated disorders. MiXCR was run by TCRdb on the 5' RACE reads, yielding one entry per CDR3 protein. The data show 50,000 to 65,000 distinct CDR3 sequences, with roughly 4% seen just once and less than 2% held by the top ten. Sequencing was carried out using PBMCs. All receptors derive from a man aged 25 to 40 with multiple sclerosis.

This clonotype has ten or more counts. The CDR3: CSVGGKGAYEQYF. CDR3 nucleotides: TGCAGCGTTGGCGGGAAGGGGGCCTACGAGCAGTACTTC. The rearrangement uses TRBV29-1 and TRBJ2-7; either TRBD1 or TRBD2 may supply D (6 bases each). V dropped 4 bases and J dropped 2 bases, with 12 bases sitting between them. CDR3 length: 13 amino acids. Per germline, CDR1 SQVTM and CDR2 ANQGSEA.

This clonotype was observed many times. The chain combines TRBV3-1 with TRBJ1-5, with 9 nucleotides matching TRBD1. There are 14 residues in the CDR3. Germline CDR1 reads LGHDT; CDR2 reads YNNKEL (reference sequence). Trimming at V came to 4 bases and at J to 5 bases, leaving 3 bases not matched to a gene. Here the CDR3 reads CASSPGQGHQPQHF. CDR3 DNA sequence: TGTGCCAGCAGCCCGGGACAGGGACATCAGCCCCAGCATTTT.

The table lists this clonotype with many counts. The rearrangement uses TRBV7-2 and TRBJ2-2, with 7 bases lining up with TRBD1. The CDR3 covers 15 residues. V was pared by 4 bases and J by 3 bases, with 5 bases of the junction left unmatched. Germline values: CDR1 SGHTA, CDR2 FQGNSA. The CDR3 DNA reads TGTGCCAGCAGCTCCGGGACAGCGCACACCGGGGAGCTGTTTTTT. Protein sequence: CASSSGTAHTGELFF.

In this sample, this clonotype turned up many times. The genes are TRBV9 and TRBJ2-7, with 7 bases matching TRBD2. This CDR3 has 15 amino acids. J was trimmed by 3 bases and V by 0 bases; bases with no gene match: 6. Germline CDR1 SGDLS, CDR2 YYNGEE. This CDR3 reads CASSVAGGSNYEQYF. The CDR3 nucleotides are TGTGCCAGCAGCGTAGCTGGCGGGAGCAACTACGAGCAGTACTTC.

The rearrangement links TRBV29-1 to TRBJ2-7, with D tentatively TRBD2 (6 bases). This CDR3 has 13 amino acids. Deletions cut 3 bases from V and 1 base from J, with 10 bases between. From germline, CDR1 is SQVTM and CDR2 ANQGSEA. CDR3 sequence reads: CSVEEGMSYEQYF. CDR3 coding DNA: TGCAGCGTTGAGGAGGGAATGTCCTACGAGCAGTACTTC.

This clonotype was counted many times. This rearrangement joins TRBV7-3 to TRBJ1-1; 8 nucleotides align to TRBD1. The CDR3 consists of 17 residues. Per the germline V gene, CDR1 is SGHTA and CDR2 is FQGTGA. V was clipped by 6 bases and J by 0 bases; unmatched bases: 12. The DNA for the CDR3 is TGTGCCAGCAGGTTACAGGGGGGAGGATATCTGAACACTGAAGCTTTCTTT. Its translation is CASRLQGGGYLNTEAFF.

At least ten counts were recorded for this clonotype. V is TRBV12-3 or TRBV12-4 and J is TRBJ2-1, with a tentative D call TRBD1 (5 bases). The CDR3 spans 13 residues. V was clipped by 4 bases and J by 1 base, with 5 bases between them. CDR3 DNA: TGTGCCAGCAGTTACAGGTCCTACAATGAGCAGTTCTTC. This gives the protein CASSYRSYNEQFF.

In its sample, this clonotype was seen many times. V is TRBV6-5 and J is TRBJ2-5; 7 bases agree with TRBD1. V shed 2 bases, J shed 5 bases, and the junction held 8 bases outside the gene matches. Germline V gene sequence: CDR1 MNHEY, CDR2 SVGAGI. CDR3 length: 15 residues. CDR3 protein: CASSYTTGFKETQYF. Here the CDR3 DNA reads TGTGCCAGCAGTTACACGACAGGGTTTAAGGAGACCCAGTACTTC.

This clonotype was seen many times. V gene TRBV5-1 combines with J gene TRBJ2-2; no definite D call. V was shortened by 0 bases and J by 0 bases, with 15 bases between the two germline ends. Germline CDR1 reads SGHRS; CDR2 reads YFSETQ. The CDR3 covers 18 residues. The CDR3 here is CASSLAKYGNANTGELFF. The CDR3 DNA sequence: TGCGCCAGCAGCTTGGCCAAGTACGGAAACGCGAACACCGGGGAGCTGTTTTTT. Supplemented by reference TRBV5-1 and TRBJ2-2, the full variable domain reads KAGVTQTPRYLIKTRGQQVTLSCSPISGHRSVSWYQQTPGQGLQFLFEYFSETQRNKGNFPGRFSGRQFSNSRSEMNVSTLELGDSALYLCASSLAKYGNANTGELFFGEGSRLTVL.

This clonotype has at least ten counts. V and J are TRBV9 and TRBJ1-3; 10 bases align to TRBD1. J was trimmed by 4 bases and V by 2 bases; bases with no gene match: 3. This CDR3 is 15 amino acids long. Germline CDR1 reads SGDLS; CDR2 reads YYNGEE. CDR3 in DNA: TGTGCCAGCAGCGTTGACAGGGGGCGCGGAAACACCATATATTTT. Encoded protein: CASSVDRGRGNTIYF. Filled out from reference TRBV9 and TRBJ1-3, the complete variable domain reads DSGVTQTPKHLITATGQRVTLRCSPRSGDLSVYWYQQSLDQGLQFLIQYYNGEERAKGNILERFSAQQFPDLHSELNLSSLELGDSALYFCASSVDRGRGNTIYFGEGSWLTVV.

As regards this clonotype: The CDR3 end shows no conserved phenylalanine or tryptophan, and so a read error is likely. J is TRBJ2-5 and V is TRBV9; 10 nucleotides match TRBD1. V trimming: 0 bases; J trimming: 5 bases; junction bases outside the gene matches: 4. The CDR3 is 15 amino acids. CDR1 and CDR2 (germline): SGDLS, YYNGEE. The CDR3 here is CASSVAVGQGETQYN. In DNA form, the CDR3 reads TGTGCCAGCAGCGTAGCCGTGGGACAGGGGGAGACCCAGTACAAC.

In its sample, this clonotype was seen many times. Here the CDR3 DNA reads TGTGCCAGCAGCTTCGCTAGCGGGAGGGGGGACAATGAGCAGTTCTTC. Translating gives CASSFASGRGDNEQFF. The chain joins TRBV5-6 to TRBJ2-1, with 12 nucleotides matching TRBD2. After removal of 2 bases from V and 5 bases from J, the junction contained 5 bases not matched to a gene. This CDR3 is 16 amino acids long. Germline CDR1 SGHDT, CDR2 YYEEEE.

This clonotype was observed at least ten times. The chain uses TRBV29-1 and TRBJ1-1; a weak D match, TRBD1 (5 bases). The germline V gene has CDR1 SQVTM and CDR2 ANQGSEA. This CDR3 spans 13 amino acids. Trimming removed 3 bases at V and 5 bases at J, with 13 bases between. For the CDR3, the DNA is TGCAGCGTTGATAAGGGGAGGAAAACTGAAGCTTTCTTT. This sequence encodes CSVDKGRKTEAFF. The full variable domain, with the rest looked up from reference TRBV29-1 and TRBJ1-1, is SAVISQKPSRDICQRGTSLTIQCQVDSQVTMMFWYRQQPGQSLTLIATANQGSEATYESGFVIDKFPISRPNLTFSTLTVSNMSPEDSSIYLCSVDKGRKTEAFFGQGTRLTVV.

Many counts were recorded for this clonotype. The CDR3 DNA is TGCAGTGCTAGAGAGCCCGAGCGGGGGGCCTACGAGCAGTACTTC. As protein: CSAREPERGAYEQYF. The chain is built from TRBV20-1 and TRBJ2-7, with 9 nucleotides matching TRBD2. Germline CDR1 and CDR2: DFQATT and SNEGSKA (reference sequence). J was trimmed by 2 bases and V by 0 bases; bases with no gene match: 5. The length of the CDR3 is 15 residues.

There are many counts of this clonotype. The chain carries TRBV10-2 and TRBJ2-7, with D unclear. Per the germline V gene, CDR1 is WSHSY and CDR2 is SAAADI. Trimming pared 2 bases from V and 6 bases from J, leaving 14 bases between. The CDR3 sequence is 14 residues long. CDR3 sequence (DNA): TGCGCCAGCAGTGAGAAGGGCACGGGCGGCGAGCAGTACTTC. Amino acid sequence: CASSEKGTGGEQYF.

At least ten counts were recorded for this clonotype. The chain links TRBV11-2 to TRBJ2-7; perhaps TRBD2 as D (5 bases). The V gene lost 2 bases and the J gene lost 4 bases, with 15 bases spanning the gap. Per germline, CDR1 SGHAT and CDR2 FQNNGV. This CDR3 spans 15 amino acids. CDR3 protein: CASSLSRRETYEQYF. CDR3 nucleotides: TGTGCCAGCAGCTTATCTCGCCGGGAAACGTACGAGCAGTACTTC.

This clonotype has at least ten counts. The chain combines TRBV12-3 or TRBV12-4 with TRBJ2-7; 7 bases match TRBD2. V lost 6 bases, J lost 1 base, and 6 bases stayed unmatched. The CDR3 spans 14 residues. The CDR3 region has the DNA TGTGCCAGCAGGGCGGGAGAAGGGTCCTACGAGCAGTACTTC. Its protein product is CASRAGEGSYEQYF.

This clonotype was recorded at least ten times. This chain links TRBV3-1 with TRBJ2-3; a possible D gene is TRBD2 (6 bases). The CDR3 runs to 16 residues. With 0 bases removed from V and 2 bases from J, the gap between germline ends came to 12 bases. The germline CDR1 and CDR2 sequences are LGHDT and YNNKEL (reference sequence). The CDR3 sequence is CASSQEDWGVTDTQYF. The DNA for the CDR3 is TGTGCCAGCAGCCAAGAGGACTGGGGGGTCACAGATACGCAGTATTTT.

This clonotype was seen at least ten times. CDR3 region: CASSWTGTGELFF. Written as DNA, the CDR3 is TGTGCCAGCAGCTGGACAGGGACCGGGGAGCTGTTTTTT. V usage is TRBV5-5 and J usage is TRBJ2-2; 8 bases line up with TRBD1. The CDR3 is made up of 13 amino acids. Germline V gene sequence: CDR1 SGHKS, CDR2 YYEKEE (reference sequence). Trimming removed 3 bases from V and 5 bases from J; junction bases left unmatched: 0.

This clonotype was observed at least ten times. The CDR3 nucleotides are TGTGCCAGCAGTAGGAGGGCCGGGGTGCGAGAGACCCAGTACTTC. This translates into CASSRRAGVRETQYF. The chain employs TRBV27 and TRBJ2-5, with D possibly being TRBD2 (6 bases). CDR1 MNHEY and CDR2 SMNVEV come from the germline V gene (reference sequence). The V end was cut by 5 bases, the J end by 4 bases, with 17 bases between. This CDR3 has 15 amino acids.

This clonotype was recorded at least ten times. This chain uses TRBV4-1 with TRBJ2-1; TRBD2 aligns across 9 bases. Looked up from germline, CDR1 is MGHRA and CDR2 is YSYEKL. Trimming removed 3 bases from V and 7 bases from J; junction bases left unmatched: 13. CDR3 length: 17 residues. The CDR3 coding sequence is TGCGCCAGCAGCCATGATTCACCGGGACTAGCTACAAATGAGCAGTTCTTC. It yields the protein CASSHDSPGLATNEQFF.

This clonotype was seen many times. This chain uses TRBV12-3 or TRBV12-4 with TRBJ1-4; D remains unclear. V lost 3 bases to trimming and J lost 8 bases, with 10 bases between them. The CDR3 sequence is 13 residues long. In DNA form, the CDR3 reads TGTGCCAGCAGTTTGGTCCGCGGCGAAAAACTGTTTTTT. Amino acids: CASSLVRGEKLFF.

The chain recombines TRBV18 with TRBJ2-1; unclear D gene. The CDR3 covers 13 residues. The germline CDR1 and CDR2 sequences are KGHSH and LQKENI. V was trimmed by 1 base and J by 7 bases, leaving 8 bases between them. CDR3 DNA: TGTGCCAGCTCACCACGGGGTTCAAATGAGCAGTTCTTC. Its protein product is CASSPRGSNEQFF.

This clonotype was observed at least ten times. This chain uses TRBV20-1 with TRBJ2-7, with D perhaps matching TRBD2 (5 bases). Looked up from germline, CDR1 is DFQATT and CDR2 is SNEGSKA (reference sequence). The V end lost 5 bases, the J end lost 1 base, and 9 bases lay between the germline ends. The CDR3 has 12 amino acids. CDR3 DNA sequence: TGCAGTGCTCCGGACTTATCCTACGAGCAGTACTTC. Translating gives CSAPDLSYEQYF.

This clonotype was counted ten times or more. The V gene is TRBV2, the J gene TRBJ1-5, with a weak D call TRBD1 (5 bases). Between the trimmed V and J ends, which lost 8 bases and 4 bases, there was a span of 12 bases. The CDR3 is made up of 13 amino acids. The V gene's germline CDR1 is SNHLY and CDR2 FYNNEI. This CDR3 reads CASSGPNNQPQHF. The CDR3 DNA sequence: TGTGCCAGCTCGGGACCGAATAATCAGCCCCAGCATTTT.

V is TRBV5-1 and J is TRBJ2-7, with TRBD2 matching 8 bases. CDR3 length: 15 amino acids. With V trimmed by 0 bases and J by 0 bases, 2 bases remained unmatched. Per germline, CDR1 SGHRS and CDR2 YFSETQ. CDR3: CASSLESGSSYEQYF. The DNA for the CDR3 is TGCGCCAGCAGCTTGGAAAGCGGGAGCTCCTACGAGCAGTACTTC.

At least ten counts were recorded for this clonotype. The chain has TRBV20-1 and TRBJ1-4; 8 nucleotides line up with TRBD1. Germline lookup yields CDR1 DFQATT and CDR2 SNEGSKA (reference sequence). The CDR3 sequence is 15 residues long. J was trimmed by 8 bases and V by 5 bases; bases with no gene match: 13. DNA for the CDR3: TGCAGTGCTGACGAGACCGGGACAGGTCGCGAAAAACTGTTTTTT. This gives the protein CSADETGTGREKLFF.

This clonotype was counted a few times. V gene TRBV25-1 combines with J gene TRBJ2-2, with D possibly matching TRBD2 (5 bases). The ends were cut back, 3 bases at V and 5 bases at J, with 13 bases in the middle. This CDR3 contains 15 residues. CDR1 MGHDK and CDR2 SYGVNS come from the germline V gene. In nucleotides, the CDR3 is TGTGCCAGCAGTGATCGGACTCCAAAAACCGGGGAGCTGTTTTTT. Translated: CASSDRTPKTGELFF. Using reference TRBV25-1 and TRBJ2-2 for the parts outside the CDR3, the full variable domain is EADIYQTPRYLVIGTGKKITLECSQTMGHDKMYWYQQDPGMELHLIHYSYGVNSTEKGDLSSESTVSRIRTEHFPLTLESARPSHTSQYLCASSDRTPKTGELFFGEGSRLTVL.

Ten or more counts support this clonotype. The rearrangement links TRBV29-1 to TRBJ1-1, with D uncertain. Per germline, CDR1 SQVTM and CDR2 ANQGSEA. CDR3 length: 11 amino acids. V dropped 4 bases and J dropped 1 base, with 4 bases sitting between them. CDR3 nucleotides: TGCAGCGTTGGTTCGAACACTGAAGCTTTCTTT. This codes for CSVGSNTEAFF.